The 13 T cell receptor beta chains given below trace back to one sample, sequenced in a study of T cells in Graves' hyperthyroidism and ophthalmopathy. Regions amplified from RNA transcripts were the TCR beta CDR3 regions. The primer set for the first-round RT-PCR of the TCR CDR3 was HTBI. TCRdb called the multiplex PCR reads again in MiXCR, with one record for every CDR3 protein. The table records 340,000 or so distinct CDR3 sequences, roughly 15% of them present only once. Sequencing input: blood. The receptors come from a man aged 25 to 40 with Graves' hyperthyroidism.

The chain links TRBV10-1 to TRBJ2-6; D not certain. V shed 3 bases and J shed 1 base, with 7 bases lying between them. CDR3 size: 15 residues. From germline, CDR1 is WNHNN and CDR2 SYGVQD (reference sequence). The CDR3 loop is CASSDWGSGANVLTF. The CDR3 DNA sequence: TGCGCCAGCAGTGATTGGGGATCTGGGGCCAACGTCCTGACTTTC.

This clonotype has ten or more counts. The chain uses TRBV7-9 and TRBJ2-1; the D gene is possibly TRBD1 (6 bases). Per germline, CDR1 SEHNR and CDR2 FQNEAQ (reference sequence). Trimming removed 6 bases from V and 6 bases from J, with 12 bases in between. The CDR3 loop spans 13 amino acids. The CDR3 nucleotides are TGTGCCAGCAGACAAGGGGGATTCAATGAGCAGTTCTTC. Translation gives CASRQGGFNEQFF. The variable domain in full, with the rest retrieved from reference TRBV7-9 and TRBJ2-1, is DTGVSQNPRHKITKRGQNVTFRCDPISEHNRLYWYRQTLGQGPEFLTYFQNEAQLEKSRLLSDRFSAERPKGSFSTLEIQRTEQGDSAMYLCASRQGGFNEQFFGPGTRLTVL.

This clonotype was seen more than once but under ten times. The chain carries TRBV9 and TRBJ2-5; 8 bases are shared with TRBD2. Germline values: CDR1 SGDLS, CDR2 YYNGEE. This CDR3 comprises 14 residues. V was clipped by 4 bases and J by 5 bases; unmatched bases: 7. The CDR3 DNA reads TGTGCCAGCAGCCCGCGGGGGGACTGGGAGACCCAGTACTTC. Its translation is CASSPRGDWETQYF.

Remarks on this clonotype: This may come from a read error, since a much larger clone is one base off. The CDR3 coding sequence is TGTGCCAGCAGTTTAGGGGAAACCAAAAGCATTCAGTACTTC. Translating gives CASSLGETKSIQYF. The chain recombines TRBV28 with TRBJ2-4; D gene unclear. The CDR3 consists of 14 residues. Germline CDR1 reads MDHEN; CDR2 reads SYDVKM.

This clonotype occurred many times. The chain is built from TRBV12-3 or TRBV12-4 and TRBJ1-2; D unclear. V was pared by 3 bases and J by 5 bases, with 7 bases between. The length of the CDR3 is 12 residues. The CDR3 DNA follows: TGTGCCAGCAGTTTCGGTTCATATGGCTACACCTTC. Protein: CASSFGSYGYTF.

This clonotype came up many times. The V gene is TRBV30, the J gene TRBJ1-2; a weak D match, TRBD1 (5 bases). Germline V CDR1 and CDR2: GTSNPN, SVGIG (reference sequence). The CDR3 runs to 12 residues. Trimming left V 4 bases short and J 6 bases short, with 12 bases between. Here the CDR3 DNA reads TGTGCCTGGAATCCAGGGATGGATGGCTACACCTTC. It codes for CAWNPGMDGYTF. The full variable domain, completed using reference TRBV30 and TRBJ1-2, is SQTIHQWPATLVQPVGSPLSLECTVEGTSNPNLYWYRQAAGRGLQLLFYSVGIGQISSEVPQNLSASRPQDRQFILSSKKLLLSDSGFYLCAWNPGMDGYTFGSGTRLTVV.

This clonotype turned up a few times. V usage is TRBV6-1 and J usage is TRBJ1-5; 8 nucleotides line up with TRBD1. The CDR3 has 19 residues. Germline assignment: CDR1 MNHNS and CDR2 SASEGT. V dropped 6 bases and J dropped 1; count of bases not matched to a gene: 17. This CDR3 is CASRHTGTGTLGSNQPQHF. CDR3 nucleotide sequence: TGTGCCAGCAGGCACACCGGGACAGGTACTTTGGGGAGCAATCAGCCCCAGCATTTT.

As concerns this clonotype: Its ends do not fully match the called genes, so a read error is possible. The chain employs TRBV24-1 and TRBJ2-3; 9 bases align to TRBD2. This CDR3 is 17 amino acids long. CDR1 and CDR2 (germline): KGHDR, SFDVKD. The CDR3: CATSDGRLAASTETQYF. CDR3 sequence (DNA): TGTGCCACCAGTGATGGGCGACTAGCGGCTAGCACAGAAACGCAGTATTTT.

The DNA for the CDR3 is TGCAGCGTCCTTCGGGACAGGGGCCTAATTCGGACTGAAGCTTTCTTT. Translated: CSVLRDRGLIRTEAFF. The chain couples TRBV29-1 to TRBJ1-1, with TRBD1 identical over 10 bases. CDR3 length: 16 amino acids. Trimming cost V 6 bases and J 5 bases; bases outside gene matches: 15. CDR1 is SQVTM, CDR2 ANQGSEA, per germline.

The chain carries TRBV12-3 or TRBV12-4 and TRBJ1-2; D remains unclear. Deletions cut 4 bases from V and 6 bases from J, with 15 bases between. The CDR3 runs 14 residues. This CDR3 is CASSSRQGVNGYTF. In nucleotides, the CDR3 is TGTGCCAGCAGTTCGAGGCAAGGAGTGAATGGCTACACCTTC.

This clonotype was counted ten times or more. The V gene is TRBV20-1, the J gene TRBJ2-2, with D possibly TRBD1 on 5 matching bases. The germline V and J ends were trimmed by 1 base and 3 bases, with 15 bases remaining between them. The CDR3 consists of 16 residues. Germline CDR1 is DFQATT and CDR2 is SNEGSKA (reference sequence). DNA for the CDR3: TGCAGTGCTAGAGCGAGAGGAAGGGGCTACACCGGGGAGCTGTTTTTT. Amino acids: CSARARGRGYTGELFF.

The sample holds many counts of this clonotype. The chain couples TRBV20-1 to TRBJ2-1; TRBD2 agrees at 13 bases. From germline, CDR1 is DFQATT and CDR2 SNEGSKA (reference sequence). This CDR3 comprises 15 residues. J gave up 7 bases and V 7 bases, and 10 bases lay outside the gene matches. In DNA, the CDR3 is TGCAGTGTACCGGCCACTAGCGGGAGGGCGAATGAGCAGTTCTTC. This translates into CSVPATSGRANEQFF.

This clonotype was observed a handful of times. V gene TRBV12-3 or TRBV12-4 combines with J gene TRBJ2-5, with D possibly matching TRBD2 (6 bases). This CDR3 contains 13 residues. V lost 6 bases, J lost 4 bases, and 12 bases lay in between. This chain's CDR3 is CASSSFGGETQYF. The CDR3 nucleotides read TGTGCCAGCAGCTCATTCGGGGGAGAGACCCAGTACTTC.